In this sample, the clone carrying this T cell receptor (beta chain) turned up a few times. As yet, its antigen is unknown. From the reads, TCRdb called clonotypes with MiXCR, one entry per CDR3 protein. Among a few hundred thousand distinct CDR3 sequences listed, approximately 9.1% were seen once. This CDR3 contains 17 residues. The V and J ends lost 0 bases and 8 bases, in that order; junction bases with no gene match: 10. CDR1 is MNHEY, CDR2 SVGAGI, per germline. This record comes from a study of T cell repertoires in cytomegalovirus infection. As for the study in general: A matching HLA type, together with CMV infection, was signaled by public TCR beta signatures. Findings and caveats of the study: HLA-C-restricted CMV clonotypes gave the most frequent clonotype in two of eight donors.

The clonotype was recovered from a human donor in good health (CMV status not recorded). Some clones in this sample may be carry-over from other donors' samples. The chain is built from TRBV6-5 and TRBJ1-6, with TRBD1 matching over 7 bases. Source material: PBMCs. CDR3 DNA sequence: TGTGCCAGCAGTTACTCTCAGGGGGGGGCGACGGATTCACCCCTCCACTTT. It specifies CASSYSQGGATDSPLHF.